This T cell receptor (beta chain) was documented in a study of CD8+ T cells in alopecia areata. Overall study results and limits: Higher clonality than in normal scalp was seen in lesional scalp, especially alopecia totalis/universalis. Whereas mice showed it more clearly, TCR sharing across patients was murkier, possibly because of HLA.

This clone appeared a few times. Its antigen is not known. Germline V gene data show CDR1 as SGDLS and CDR2 as YYNGEE. The CDR3 is 15 amino acids. The germline V and J ends were trimmed by 3 bases and 0 bases, with 12 bases remaining between them. After isolation, RNA underwent reverse transcription to generate cDNA as the sequencing template. TCRdb's copy holds only in-frame clones and misses some; the assay was immunoSEQ multiplex PCR. The profile shows around 190,000 clones, 56% of them singletons. The chain joins TRBV9 to TRBJ1-1, with D possibly being TRBD1 (6 bases). What was sequenced was CD8+ T cells sorted from blood. The sequence came from a human donor in good health. As DNA, the CDR3 is TGTGCCAGCAGCGGAGAGACAGGTTTGAACACTGAAGCTTTCTTT. This sequence encodes CASSGETGLNTEAFF.